These 10 T cell receptor beta chains share one sample of origin, sequenced in a study of hypomethylating agent response in myelodysplastic syndrome. Produced via immunoSEQ multiplex PCR; TCRdb's table is partial and in-frame only. Among around 2,000 clones, about 86% were seen once, and the ten largest hold about 22%. The sample here was bone marrow, taken before or after starting hypomethylating agent treatment for myelodysplastic syndrome (not recorded which). These receptors were collected from a human donor with myelodysplastic syndrome.

The rearrangement links TRBV7-8 to TRBJ2-7, with D possibly being TRBD2 (6 bases). The CDR3 covers 15 residues. Looked up from germline, CDR1 is SGHVS and CDR2 is FQNEAQ. Trimming took off 1 base at V and 2 bases at J, with 12 bases between the two ends. The CDR3 nucleotides are TGTGCCAGCAGCTTAGTCGCGGGGTCAACCTACGAGCAGTACTTC. Amino acid sequence: CASSLVAGSTYEQYF.

This chain links TRBV11-3 with TRBJ2-3; weak D call: TRBD1 (6 bases). Germline loops: CDR1 SGHNT, CDR2 YENEEA. Trimming pared 3 bases from V and 4 bases from J, leaving 8 bases between. The length of the CDR3 is 13 residues. The CDR3 region has the DNA TGTGCCAGCAGCTTCAGGGGTTCAGATACGCAGTATTTT. This gives the protein CASSFRGSDTQYF.

The chain's CDR3 is CASSPPPGTGIYEQYF. The CDR3 region has the DNA TGTGCCAGTAGTCCGCCTCCCGGGACAGGTATCTACGAGCAGTACTTC. The chain is built from TRBV19 and TRBJ2-7, with 8 bases fitting TRBD1. CDR3 length equals 16 residues. V dropped 5 bases and J dropped 3; count of bases not matched to a gene: 12. Germline V CDR1 and CDR2: LNHDA, SQIVND (reference sequence).

This clone was counted between two and nine times. V gene TRBV25-1 combines with J gene TRBJ1-6; no firm D call. The CDR3 totals 14 residues. The V and J ends lost 5 bases and 7 bases respectively, with 12 bases between them. Germline CDR1 MGHDK, CDR2 SYGVNS. The CDR3 here is CASSMAPANSPLHF. The CDR3 nucleotides read TGTGCCAGCAGTATGGCTCCAGCAAATTCACCCCTCCACTTT.

The chain joins TRBV11-3 to TRBJ2-2; TRBD2 aligns across 7 bases. Trimming at V came to 5 bases and at J to 4 bases, leaving 10 bases not matched to a gene. Germline V gene sequence: CDR1 SGHNT, CDR2 YENEEA. The CDR3 sequence is 16 residues long. Written as DNA, the CDR3 is TGTGCCAGCAGCCGCGGGGGATTCGAGGGCACCGGGGAGCTGTTTTTT. It translates to CASSRGGFEGTGELFF. The whole variable domain, filled in from reference TRBV11-3 and TRBJ2-2, reads EAGVVQSPRYKIIEKKQPVAFWCNPISGHNTLYWYLQNLGQGPELLIRYENEEAVDDSQLPKDRFSAERLKGVDSTLKIQPAELGDSAVYLCASSRGGFEGTGELFFGEGSRLTVL.

This clone was counted a few times. The chain couples TRBV4-2 to TRBJ2-3; D call uncertain. Germline CDR1 reads LGHNA; CDR2 reads YNFKEQ. V was pared by 7 bases and J by 5 bases, with 16 bases between. This CDR3 has 14 amino acids. The CDR3 nucleotides are TGTGCCAGCACCATTAGTGAGATTGGAGATACGCAGTATTTT. Translated, it gives CASTISEIGDTQYF.

The chain has TRBV30 and TRBJ2-7, with 9 bases lining up with TRBD1. CDR1 and CDR2 (germline): GTSNPN, SVGIG (reference sequence). The CDR3 totals 17 residues. V trimming: 5 bases; J trimming: 0 bases; junction bases outside the gene matches: 14. For the CDR3, the DNA is TGTGCCTGGCAATATGGTGACAGGGGGAGGAGCTCCTACGAGCAGTACTTC. Its protein product is CAWQYGDRGRSSYEQYF. The whole variable domain, remainder taken from reference TRBV30 and TRBJ2-7, is SQTIHQWPATLVQPVGSPLSLECTVEGTSNPNLYWYRQAAGRGLQLLFYSVGIGQISSEVPQNLSASRPQDRQFILSSKKLLLSDSGFYLCAWQYGDRGRSSYEQYFGPGTRLTVT.

V is TRBV7-8 and J is TRBJ1-1; D possibly corresponds to TRBD1 (5 bases). Between the trimmed V and J ends, which lost 1 base and 4 bases, there was a span of 13 bases. Germline V gene data show CDR1 as SGHVS and CDR2 as FQNEAQ. This CDR3 comprises 15 residues. The chain's CDR3 is CASSLGLRAGTEAFF. The CDR3 nucleotides are TGTGCCAGCAGCTTAGGTCTCAGGGCGGGCACTGAAGCTTTCTTT.

The genes are TRBV19 and TRBJ1-5; TRBD1 matches 7 bases. V dropped 7 bases and J dropped 9; count of bases not matched to a gene: 9. The CDR3 consists of 13 residues. The germline V gene encodes CDR1 LNHDA and CDR2 SQIVND (reference sequence). In DNA, the CDR3 is TGTGCCAGTAAAGGGGACAGCGTCAGGCCCCAGCATTTT. Its protein product is CASKGDSVRPQHF.

The J gene is TRBJ2-7, the V gene TRBV30; no firm D call. Deletions cut 8 bases from V and 4 bases from J, with 15 bases between. Looked up from germline, CDR1 is GTSNPN and CDR2 is SVGIG (reference sequence). This CDR3 is 12 amino acids long. CDR3 residues: CALHPGGYEQYF. CDR3 bases: TGTGCCCTGCACCCGGGTGGGTACGAGCAGTACTTC.